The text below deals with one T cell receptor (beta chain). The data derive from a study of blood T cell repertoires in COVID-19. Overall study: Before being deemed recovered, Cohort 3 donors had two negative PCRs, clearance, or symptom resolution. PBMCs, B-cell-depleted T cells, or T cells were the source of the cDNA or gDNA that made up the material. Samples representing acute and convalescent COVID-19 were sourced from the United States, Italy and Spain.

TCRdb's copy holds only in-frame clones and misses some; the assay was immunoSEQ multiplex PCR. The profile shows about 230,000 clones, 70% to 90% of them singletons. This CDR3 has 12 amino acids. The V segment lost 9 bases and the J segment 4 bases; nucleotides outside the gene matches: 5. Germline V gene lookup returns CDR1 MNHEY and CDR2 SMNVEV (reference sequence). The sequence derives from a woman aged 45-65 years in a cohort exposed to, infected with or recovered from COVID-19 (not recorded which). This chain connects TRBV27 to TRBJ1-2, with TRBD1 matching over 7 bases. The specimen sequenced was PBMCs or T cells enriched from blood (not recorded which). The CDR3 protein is CASAGQTYGYTF. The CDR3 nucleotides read TGTGCCAGTGCGGGACAGACCTATGGCTACACCTTC.